The rows below give T cell receptor beta chains drawn from one sample of a study of blood T cells in healthy people across ages. Each CDR3 protein is one row after TCRdb ran MiXCR on the 5' RACE reads. The sample shows 550,000 to 750,000 distinct CDR3 sequences, roughly 21% of them seen only once. The sequencing input was blood. The source is a man between 70 and 80 years old in good health. The CDR3 runs from the conserved cysteine through the conserved F or W. The D gene is left open where the match is weak. The size entry is marked missing in some rows and otherwise reads once, few, many or a size class.

clone_size: many
j_call: TRBJ2-2
d_call: NA
v_call: TRBV6-5
cdr3_aa: CASSYVGAGELFF
cdr3_nt: TGTGCCAGCAGTTATGTGGGGGCCGGGGAGCTGTTTTTT

clone_size: few
j_call: TRBJ1-5
d_call: NA
v_call: TRBV29-1
cdr3_aa: CSVAWGGKPQHF
cdr3_nt: TGCAGCGTTGCGTGGGGGGGAAAGCCCCAGCATTTT

clone_size: NA
j_call: TRBJ2-5
d_call: NA
v_call: TRBV7-2
cdr3_aa: CASSIQGWETQYF
cdr3_nt: TGTGCCAGCAGCATACAGGGTTGGGAGACCCAGTACTTC

clone_size: NA
j_call: TRBJ2-7
d_call: TRBD2
v_call: TRBV19
cdr3_aa: CASNRGSGSYEQYF
cdr3_nt: TGTGCCAGTAATCGAGGGAGCGGGAGCTACGAGCAGTACTTC

clone_size: few
j_call: TRBJ2-1
d_call: TRBD2
v_call: TRBV7-3
cdr3_aa: CASSAAGALYNEQFF
cdr3_nt: TGTGCCAGCAGCGCAGCGGGAGCGCTCTACAATGAGCAGTTCTTC

clone_size: many
j_call: TRBJ2-7
d_call: TRBD1
v_call: TRBV6-1
cdr3_aa: CASSEEGGSYSYEQYF
cdr3_nt: TGTGCCAGCAGTGAAGAAGGGGGCTCCTACTCCTACGAGCAGTACTTC

clone_size: few
j_call: TRBJ2-1
d_call: NA
v_call: TRBV20-1
cdr3_aa: CSARDRGEGRYNEQFF
cdr3_nt: TGCAGTGCTAGAGATAGGGGGGAGGGCCGTTACAATGAGCAGTTCTTC

clone_size: few
j_call: TRBJ1-5
d_call: NA
v_call: TRBV3-1
cdr3_aa: CASSQSQGPQPQHF
cdr3_nt: TGTGCCAGCAGCCAAAGTCAGGGCCCTCAGCCCCAGCATTTT

clone_size: few
j_call: TRBJ2-2
d_call: TRBD2
v_call: TRBV5-5
cdr3_aa: CASSLRLAGGNTGELFF
cdr3_nt: TGTGCCAGCAGCTTGAGGCTAGCGGGAGGGAACACCGGGGAGCTGTTTTTT

clone_size: NA
j_call: TRBJ1-4
d_call: TRBD1
v_call: TRBV5-1
cdr3_aa: CASSLEDRSEKLFF
cdr3_nt: TGCGCCAGCAGCTTGGAGGACAGGAGTGAAAAACTGTTTTTT

clone_size: NA
j_call: TRBJ2-2
d_call: NA
v_call: TRBV5-5
cdr3_aa: CASSLVGVTGELFF
cdr3_nt: TGTGCCAGCAGCTTGGTTGGAGTCACCGGGGAGCTGTTTTTT

clone_size: few
j_call: TRBJ2-1
d_call: NA
v_call: TRBV7-2
cdr3_aa: CASSLDSNNEQFF
cdr3_nt: TGTGCCAGCAGCTTAGACTCTAACAATGAGCAGTTCTTC

clone_size: NA
j_call: TRBJ2-7
d_call: NA
v_call: TRBV24-1
cdr3_aa: CATSDPRTYEQYF
cdr3_nt: TGTGCCACCAGTGACCCACGTACCTACGAGCAGTACTTC

clone_size: NA
j_call: TRBJ1-4
d_call: TRBD1
v_call: TRBV28
cdr3_aa: CASSSGQQEKLFF
cdr3_nt: TGTGCCAGCAGTTCGGGACAGCAAGAAAAACTGTTTTTT

clone_size: few
j_call: TRBJ2-5
d_call: TRBD1
v_call: TRBV7-9
cdr3_aa: CASSPPGQGLETQYF
cdr3_nt: TGTGCCAGCAGCCCGCCGGGACAGGGGTTAGAGACCCAGTACTTC

clone_size: NA
j_call: TRBJ2-7
d_call: TRBD2
v_call: TRBV19
cdr3_aa: CASSIDGGSSYEQYF
cdr3_nt: TGTGCCAGTAGTATAGACGGCGGGAGCTCCTACGAGCAGTACTTC

clone_size: NA
j_call: TRBJ2-1
d_call: NA
v_call: TRBV7-9
cdr3_aa: CASSLDRPSSNEQFF
cdr3_nt: TGTGCCAGCAGCTTAGACAGGCCATCCAGCAATGAGCAGTTCTTC

clone_size: NA
j_call: TRBJ2-1
d_call: TRBD2
v_call: TRBV11-3
cdr3_aa: CASSLEREGYNEQFF
cdr3_nt: TGTGCCAGCAGCTTAGAGCGGGAGGGATACAATGAGCAGTTCTTC

clone_size: NA
j_call: TRBJ2-5
d_call: NA
v_call: TRBV6-5
cdr3_aa: CASRATGIETQYF
cdr3_nt: TGTGCCAGCAGGGCTACAGGGATAGAGACCCAGTACTTC

clone_size: few
j_call: TRBJ2-5
d_call: NA
v_call: TRBV20-1
cdr3_aa: CSQLEQETQYF
cdr3_nt: TGCAGCCAACTAGAACAAGAGACCCAGTACTTC

clone_size: NA
j_call: TRBJ2-5
d_call: NA
v_call: TRBV6-5
cdr3_aa: CASSYSEREETQYF
cdr3_nt: TGTGCCAGCAGTTACTCGGAAAGGGAAGAGACCCAGTACTTC

clone_size: many
j_call: TRBJ2-3
d_call: TRBD1
v_call: TRBV10-3
cdr3_aa: CAISAQGGTQYF
cdr3_nt: TGTGCCATCAGTGCACAGGGGGGTACGCAGTATTTT

clone_size: NA
j_call: TRBJ2-3
d_call: TRBD2
v_call: TRBV5-4
cdr3_aa: CASSPGTRNLDTQYF
cdr3_nt: TGTGCCAGCAGCCCCGGGACTAGGAACTTAGATACGCAGTATTTT

clone_size: few
j_call: TRBJ2-3
d_call: TRBD2
v_call: TRBV10-3
cdr3_aa: CAISGGTSASTDTQYF
cdr3_nt: TGTGCCATCAGTGGGGGGACTAGCGCAAGCACAGATACGCAGTATTTT

clone_size: few
j_call: TRBJ2-1
d_call: TRBD2
v_call: TRBV2
cdr3_aa: CASRSASGNGEQFF
cdr3_nt: TGTGCCAGCAGATCGGCTAGCGGAAATGGTGAGCAGTTCTTC

clone_size: NA
j_call: TRBJ2-5
d_call: NA
v_call: TRBV7-8
cdr3_aa: CASSLGLDARGETQYF
cdr3_nt: TGTGCCAGCAGCTTAGGGTTGGACGCGCGGGGAGAGACCCAGTACTTC

clone_size: NA
j_call: TRBJ1-6
d_call: NA
v_call: TRBV20-1
cdr3_aa: CSATGYGSPLHF
cdr3_nt: TGCAGTGCCACAGGGTATGGGTCACCCCTCCACTTT

clone_size: few
j_call: TRBJ2-1
d_call: TRBD2
v_call: TRBV20-1
cdr3_aa: CSARDISGTYNEQFF
cdr3_nt: TGCAGTGCTAGAGATATAAGCGGGACCTACAATGAGCAGTTCTTC

clone_size: NA
j_call: TRBJ1-2
d_call: NA
v_call: TRBV7-8
cdr3_aa: CASSSVILNYGYTF
cdr3_nt: TGTGCCAGCAGCTCGGTGATCCTTAACTATGGCTACACCTTC

clone_size: few
j_call: TRBJ2-5
d_call: NA
v_call: TRBV10-3
cdr3_aa: CAISENREETQYF
cdr3_nt: TGTGCCATCAGTGAAAACAGGGAAGAGACCCAGTACTTC

clone_size: NA
j_call: TRBJ2-3
d_call: NA
v_call: TRBV4-2
cdr3_aa: CASSHTYAEADTQYF
cdr3_nt: TGTGCCAGCAGCCACACTTACGCAGAAGCAGATACGCAGTATTTT

clone_size: few
j_call: TRBJ2-5
d_call: TRBD2
v_call: TRBV6-2/TRBV6-3
cdr3_aa: CASRPLAVQETQYF
cdr3_nt: TGTGCCAGCAGACCTCTAGCGGTCCAAGAGACCCAGTACTTC

clone_size: many
j_call: TRBJ2-7
d_call: NA
v_call: TRBV28
cdr3_aa: CASSFSSSYEQYF
cdr3_nt: TGTGCCAGCAGTTTCAGTAGCTCCTACGAGCAGTACTTC

clone_size: NA
j_call: TRBJ2-7
d_call: NA
v_call: TRBV6-1
cdr3_aa: CASTHLTYEQYF
cdr3_nt: TGTGCCAGCACCCATCTGACCTACGAGCAGTACTTC

clone_size: many
j_call: TRBJ2-2
d_call: TRBD2
v_call: TRBV20-1
cdr3_aa: CSARLADKTSGELFF
cdr3_nt: TGCAGTGCTAGACTAGCGGATAAAACGTCCGGGGAGCTGTTTTTT

clone_size: NA
j_call: TRBJ2-7
d_call: TRBD2
v_call: TRBV6-2/TRBV6-3
cdr3_aa: CASRTPSRGGSYEQYF
cdr3_nt: TGTGCCAGCAGAACTCCGTCGCGGGGGGGCTCGTACGAGCAGTACTTC

clone_size: many
j_call: TRBJ1-5
d_call: TRBD1
v_call: TRBV20-1
cdr3_aa: CSASTADRDEPQHF
cdr3_nt: TGCAGTGCTAGTACCGCCGACAGGGACGAGCCCCAGCATTTT

clone_size: few
j_call: TRBJ1-4
d_call: NA
v_call: TRBV24-1
cdr3_aa: CATSAGDNEKLFF
cdr3_nt: TGTGCCACCAGTGCGGGCGATAATGAAAAACTGTTTTTT

clone_size: few
j_call: TRBJ1-2
d_call: NA
v_call: TRBV29-1
cdr3_aa: CSVGTGSNYGYTF
cdr3_nt: TGCAGCGTTGGAACAGGGTCCAACTATGGCTACACCTTC

clone_size: NA
j_call: TRBJ2-5
d_call: TRBD2
v_call: TRBV12-3/TRBV12-4
cdr3_aa: CASSPGGSQEAQYF
cdr3_nt: TGTGCCAGCTCACCGGGGGGGAGTCAAGAGGCCCAGTACTTC

clone_size: few
j_call: TRBJ2-7
d_call: TRBD2
v_call: TRBV20-1
cdr3_aa: CSANPPGLAEFSYEQYF
cdr3_nt: TGCAGTGCTAACCCCCCAGGACTAGCAGAATTCTCCTACGAGCAGTACTTC

clone_size: NA
j_call: TRBJ1-5
d_call: NA
v_call: TRBV12-3/TRBV12-4
cdr3_aa: CASGTAVRNQPQHF
cdr3_nt: TGTGCCAGCGGGACCGCAGTTCGTAACCAGCCCCAGCATTTT

clone_size: few
j_call: TRBJ1-2
d_call: NA
v_call: TRBV28
cdr3_aa: CASSLEFYYGYTF
cdr3_nt: TGTGCCAGCAGTTTGGAGTTTTACTATGGCTACACCTTC

clone_size: many
j_call: TRBJ1-4
d_call: TRBD1
v_call: TRBV9
cdr3_aa: CASSPTGGNEKLFF
cdr3_nt: TGTGCCAGCAGCCCTACAGGGGGGAATGAAAAACTGTTTTTT

clone_size: NA
j_call: TRBJ2-7
d_call: TRBD2
v_call: TRBV4-3
cdr3_aa: CASSQIHVSGHNYEQYF
cdr3_nt: TGCGCCAGCAGCCAGATCCATGTTAGCGGGCATAATTACGAGCAGTACTTC

clone_size: few
j_call: TRBJ2-1
d_call: TRBD2
v_call: TRBV12-5
cdr3_aa: CASALGTAKLAGGPNEQFF
cdr3_nt: TGTGCTAGTGCCCTCGGGACAGCGAAACTAGCGGGAGGGCCCAATGAGCAGTTCTTC

clone_size: NA
j_call: TRBJ2-5
d_call: TRBD2
v_call: TRBV20-1
cdr3_aa: CSARRTSGEQETQYF
cdr3_nt: TGCAGTGCTCGAAGGACTAGCGGGGAACAAGAGACCCAGTACTTC

clone_size: few
j_call: TRBJ2-3
d_call: NA
v_call: TRBV3-1
cdr3_aa: CASSQDMFGDTQYF
cdr3_nt: TGTGCCAGCAGCCAAGATATGTTTGGAGATACGCAGTATTTT

clone_size: NA
j_call: TRBJ2-7
d_call: TRBD2
v_call: TRBV29-1
cdr3_aa: CSVENSGGASYEQYF
cdr3_nt: TGCAGCGTTGAAAATAGCGGGGGAGCCTCCTACGAGCAGTACTTC

clone_size: few
j_call: TRBJ2-2
d_call: NA
v_call: TRBV7-8
cdr3_aa: CASSPSGGLGPGELSF
cdr3_nt: TGTGCCAGCAGCCCCTCAGGGGGACTAGGCCCCGGGGAGCTGTCTTTT

clone_size: NA
j_call: TRBJ2-1
d_call: TRBD2
v_call: TRBV7-9
cdr3_aa: CASSLTSGKYNEQFF
cdr3_nt: TGTGCCAGCAGCTTAACTAGCGGAAAGTACAATGAGCAGTTCTTC

clone_size: NA
j_call: TRBJ2-5
d_call: NA
v_call: TRBV5-1
cdr3_aa: CASSLGTNQETLYF
cdr3_nt: TGCGCCAGCAGCTTGGGGACTAACCAAGAGACCCTGTACTTC

clone_size: NA
j_call: TRBJ2-6
d_call: NA
v_call: TRBV5-1
cdr3_aa: CASSLDGTQGSGANVLTF
cdr3_nt: TGCGCCAGCAGCCTGGACGGGACGCAGGGCTCTGGGGCCAACGTCCTGACTTTC

clone_size: NA
j_call: TRBJ1-2
d_call: NA
v_call: TRBV4-2
cdr3_aa: CASSPRETANYGYTF
cdr3_nt: TGTGCCAGCAGCCCCCGAGAGACAGCAAACTATGGCTACACCTTC

clone_size: NA
j_call: TRBJ2-3
d_call: NA
v_call: TRBV21-1
cdr3_aa: CASSAAFTDTQYF
cdr3_nt: TGTGCCAGCAGCGCGGCCTTCACAGATACGCAGTATTTT

clone_size: few
j_call: TRBJ2-1
d_call: NA
v_call: TRBV20-1
cdr3_aa: CSATPNSGSLTYNEQFF
cdr3_nt: TGCAGTGCAACCCCAAATTCAGGGTCCCTTACCTACAATGAGCAGTTCTTC

clone_size: few
j_call: TRBJ1-5
d_call: NA
v_call: TRBV18
cdr3_aa: CASSPPGPGHQPQHF
cdr3_nt: TGTGCCAGCTCACCCCCTGGGCCAGGCCATCAGCCCCAGCATTTT

clone_size: few
j_call: TRBJ2-1
d_call: NA
v_call: TRBV21-1
cdr3_aa: CASSKRLAGVHSGDEQFF
cdr3_nt: TGTGCCAGCAGCAAAAGACTAGCGGGAGTTCATTCGGGGGATGAGCAGTTCTTC

clone_size: many
j_call: TRBJ1-6
d_call: NA
v_call: TRBV7-8
cdr3_aa: CASSLLTSPLHF
cdr3_nt: TGTGCCAGCAGCTTACTGACTTCACCCCTCCACTTT